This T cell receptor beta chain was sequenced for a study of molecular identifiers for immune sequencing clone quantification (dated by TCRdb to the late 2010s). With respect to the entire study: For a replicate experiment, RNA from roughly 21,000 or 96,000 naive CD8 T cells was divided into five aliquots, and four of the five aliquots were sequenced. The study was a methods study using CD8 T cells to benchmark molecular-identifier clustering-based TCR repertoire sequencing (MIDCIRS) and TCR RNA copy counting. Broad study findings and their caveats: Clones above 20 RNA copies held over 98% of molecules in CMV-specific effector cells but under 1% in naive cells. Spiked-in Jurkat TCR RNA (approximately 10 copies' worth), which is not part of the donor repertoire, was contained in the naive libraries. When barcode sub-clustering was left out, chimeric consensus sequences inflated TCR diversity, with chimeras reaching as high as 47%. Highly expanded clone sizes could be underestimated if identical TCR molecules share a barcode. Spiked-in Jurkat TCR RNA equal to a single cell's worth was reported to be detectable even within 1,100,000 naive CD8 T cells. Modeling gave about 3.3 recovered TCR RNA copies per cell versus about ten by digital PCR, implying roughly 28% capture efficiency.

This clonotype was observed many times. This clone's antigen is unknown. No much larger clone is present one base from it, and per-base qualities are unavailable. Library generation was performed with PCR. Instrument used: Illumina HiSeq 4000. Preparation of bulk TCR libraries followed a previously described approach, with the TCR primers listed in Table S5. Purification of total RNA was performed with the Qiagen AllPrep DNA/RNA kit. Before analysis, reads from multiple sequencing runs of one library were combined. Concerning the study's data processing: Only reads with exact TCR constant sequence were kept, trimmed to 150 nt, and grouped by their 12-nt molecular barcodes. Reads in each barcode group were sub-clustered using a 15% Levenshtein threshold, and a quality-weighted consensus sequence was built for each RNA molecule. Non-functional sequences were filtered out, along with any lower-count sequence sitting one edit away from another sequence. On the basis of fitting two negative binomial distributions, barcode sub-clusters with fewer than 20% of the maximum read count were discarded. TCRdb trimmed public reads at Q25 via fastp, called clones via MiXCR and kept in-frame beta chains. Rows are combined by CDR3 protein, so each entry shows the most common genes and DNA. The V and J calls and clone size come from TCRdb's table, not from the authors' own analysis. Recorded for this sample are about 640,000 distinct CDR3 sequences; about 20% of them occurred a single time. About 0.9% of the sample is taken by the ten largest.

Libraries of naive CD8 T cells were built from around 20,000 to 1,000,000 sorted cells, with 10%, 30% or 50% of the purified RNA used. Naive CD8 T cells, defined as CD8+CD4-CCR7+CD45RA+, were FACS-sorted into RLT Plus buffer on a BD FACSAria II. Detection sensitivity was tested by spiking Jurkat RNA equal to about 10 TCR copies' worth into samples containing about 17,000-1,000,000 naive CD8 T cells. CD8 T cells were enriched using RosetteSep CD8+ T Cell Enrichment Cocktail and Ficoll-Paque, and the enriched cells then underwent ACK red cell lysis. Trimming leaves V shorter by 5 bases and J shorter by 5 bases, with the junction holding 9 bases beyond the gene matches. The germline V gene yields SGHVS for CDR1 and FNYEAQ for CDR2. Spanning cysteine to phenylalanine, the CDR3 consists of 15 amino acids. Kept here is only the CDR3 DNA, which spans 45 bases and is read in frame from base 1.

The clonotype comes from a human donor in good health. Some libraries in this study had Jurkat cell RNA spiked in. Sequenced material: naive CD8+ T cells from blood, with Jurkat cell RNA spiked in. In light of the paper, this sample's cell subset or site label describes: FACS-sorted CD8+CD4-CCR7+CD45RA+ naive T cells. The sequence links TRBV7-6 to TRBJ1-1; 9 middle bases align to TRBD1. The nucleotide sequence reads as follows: TGTGCCAGCAGCCGGACACAGGGGGCGCAAACTGAAGCTTTCTTT. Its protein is CASSRTQGAQTEAFF.